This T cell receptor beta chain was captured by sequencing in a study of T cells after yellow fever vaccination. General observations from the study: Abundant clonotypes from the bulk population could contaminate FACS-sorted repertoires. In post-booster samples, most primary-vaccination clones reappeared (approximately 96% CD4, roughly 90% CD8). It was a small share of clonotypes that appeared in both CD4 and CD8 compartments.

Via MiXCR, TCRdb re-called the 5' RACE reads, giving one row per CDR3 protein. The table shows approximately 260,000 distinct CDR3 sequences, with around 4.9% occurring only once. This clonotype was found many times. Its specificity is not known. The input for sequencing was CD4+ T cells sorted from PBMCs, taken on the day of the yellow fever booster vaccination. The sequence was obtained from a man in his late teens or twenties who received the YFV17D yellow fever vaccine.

The CDR3, as DNA: TGTGCCAGCAGCTTCGCGGCCCGGGAGCTGTTTTTT. Translating it yields CASSFAARELFF. The gene calls are TRBV7-2 and TRBJ2-2; no clear D gene. Trimming cost V 3 bases and J 9 bases, with 8 bases left between them. CDR3 size: 12 residues. Germline V lookup: CDR1 SGHTA, CDR2 FQGNSA.